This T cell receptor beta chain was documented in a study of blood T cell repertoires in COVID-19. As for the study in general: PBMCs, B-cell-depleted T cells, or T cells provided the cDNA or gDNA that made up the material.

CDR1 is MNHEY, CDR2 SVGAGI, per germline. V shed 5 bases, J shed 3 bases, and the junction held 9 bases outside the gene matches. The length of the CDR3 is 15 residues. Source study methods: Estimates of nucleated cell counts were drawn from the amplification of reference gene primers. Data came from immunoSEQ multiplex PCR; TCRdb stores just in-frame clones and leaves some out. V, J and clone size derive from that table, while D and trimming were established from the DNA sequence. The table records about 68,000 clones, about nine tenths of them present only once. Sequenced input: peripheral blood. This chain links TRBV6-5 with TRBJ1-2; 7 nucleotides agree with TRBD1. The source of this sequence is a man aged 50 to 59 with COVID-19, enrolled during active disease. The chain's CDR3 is CASSLTGIGDYGYTF. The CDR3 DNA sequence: TGTGCCAGCAGTCTGACAGGGATTGGGGACTATGGCTACACCTTC.